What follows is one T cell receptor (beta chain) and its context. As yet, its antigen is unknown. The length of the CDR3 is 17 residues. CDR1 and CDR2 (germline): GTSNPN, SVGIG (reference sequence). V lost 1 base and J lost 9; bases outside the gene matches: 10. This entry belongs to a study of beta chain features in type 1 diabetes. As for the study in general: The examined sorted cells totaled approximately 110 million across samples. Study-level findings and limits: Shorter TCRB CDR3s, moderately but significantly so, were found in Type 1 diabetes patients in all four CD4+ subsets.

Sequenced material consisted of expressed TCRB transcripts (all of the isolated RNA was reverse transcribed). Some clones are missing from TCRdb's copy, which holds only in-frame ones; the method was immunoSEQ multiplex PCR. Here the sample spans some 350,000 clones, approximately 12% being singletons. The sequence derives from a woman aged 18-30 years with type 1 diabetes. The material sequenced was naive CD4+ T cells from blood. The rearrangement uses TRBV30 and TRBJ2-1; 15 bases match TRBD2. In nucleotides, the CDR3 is TGTGCCTGGAGTGCCCAACGGACTAGCGGGAGGGGGCGTGAGCAGTTCTTC. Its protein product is CAWSAQRTSGRGREQFF.